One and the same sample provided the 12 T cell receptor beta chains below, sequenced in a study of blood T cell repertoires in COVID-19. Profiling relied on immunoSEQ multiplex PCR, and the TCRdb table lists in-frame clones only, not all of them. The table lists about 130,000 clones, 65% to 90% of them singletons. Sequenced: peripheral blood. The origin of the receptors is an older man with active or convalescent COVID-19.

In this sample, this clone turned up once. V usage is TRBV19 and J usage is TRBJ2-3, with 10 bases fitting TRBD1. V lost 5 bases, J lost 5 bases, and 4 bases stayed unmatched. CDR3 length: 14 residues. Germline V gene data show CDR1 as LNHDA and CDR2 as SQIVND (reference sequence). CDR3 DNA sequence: TGTGCCAGTAGTCCGCGGACAGGGGGAGATACGCAGTATTTT. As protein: CASSPRTGGDTQYF.

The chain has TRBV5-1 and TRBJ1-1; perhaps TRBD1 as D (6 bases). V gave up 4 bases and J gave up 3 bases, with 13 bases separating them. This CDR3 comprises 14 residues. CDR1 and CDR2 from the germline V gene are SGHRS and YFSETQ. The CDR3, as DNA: TGCGCCAGCAGCAAAGAGGGGGGGGACACTGAAGCTTTCTTT. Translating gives CASSKEGGDTEAFF.

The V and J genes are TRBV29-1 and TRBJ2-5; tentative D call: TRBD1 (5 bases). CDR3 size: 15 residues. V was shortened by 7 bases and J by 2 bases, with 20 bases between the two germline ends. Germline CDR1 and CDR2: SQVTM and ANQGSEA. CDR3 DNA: TGCAGCGCAATACGCTTACGGACACCTCAAGAGACCCAGTACTTC. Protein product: CSAIRLRTPQETQYF.

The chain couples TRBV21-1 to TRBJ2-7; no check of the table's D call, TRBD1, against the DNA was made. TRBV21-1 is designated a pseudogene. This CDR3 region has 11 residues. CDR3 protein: CASSKWGQGYF. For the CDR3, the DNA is TGTGCCAGCAGCAAATGGGGCCAGGGGTACTTC.

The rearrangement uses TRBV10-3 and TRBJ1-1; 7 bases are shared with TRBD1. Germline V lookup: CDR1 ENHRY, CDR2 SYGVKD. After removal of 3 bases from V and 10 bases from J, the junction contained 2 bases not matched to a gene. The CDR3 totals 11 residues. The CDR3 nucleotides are TGTGCCATCAGTGAACAGGGGAGAGCTTTCTTT. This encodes CAISEQGRAFF.

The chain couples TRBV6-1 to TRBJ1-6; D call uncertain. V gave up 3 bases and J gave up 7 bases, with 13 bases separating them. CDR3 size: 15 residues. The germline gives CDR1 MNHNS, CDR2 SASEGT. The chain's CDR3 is CASSDIPTGNSPLHF. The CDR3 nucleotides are TGTGCCAGCAGTGACATCCCCACGGGGAATTCACCCCTCCACTTT.

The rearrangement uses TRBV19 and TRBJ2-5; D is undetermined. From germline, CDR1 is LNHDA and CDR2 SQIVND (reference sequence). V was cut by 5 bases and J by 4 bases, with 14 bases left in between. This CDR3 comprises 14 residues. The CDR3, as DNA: TGTGCCAGTAGTCGCGACGGAAGGAGAGAGACCCAGTACTTC. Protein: CASSRDGRRETQYF.

DNA of the CDR3: TGTGCCTGGAGTGTACTCGCGTCCTACAATGAGCAGTTCTTC. Translated: CAWSVLASYNEQFF. The chain joins TRBV30 to TRBJ2-1; D ambiguous. V lost 0 bases, J lost 1 base, and 7 bases lay in between. This CDR3 contains 14 residues. Germline V gene sequence: CDR1 GTSNPN, CDR2 SVGIG (reference sequence).

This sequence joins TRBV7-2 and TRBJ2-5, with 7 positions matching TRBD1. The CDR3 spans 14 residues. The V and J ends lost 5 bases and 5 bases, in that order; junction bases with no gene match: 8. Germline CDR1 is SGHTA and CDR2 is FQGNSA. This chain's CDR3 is CASSAQGNGETQYF. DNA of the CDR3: TGTGCCAGCAGCGCACAGGGGAACGGGGAGACCCAGTACTTC. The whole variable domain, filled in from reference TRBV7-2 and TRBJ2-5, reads GAGVSQSPSNKVTEKGKDVELRCDPISGHTALYWYRQSLGQGLEFLIYFQGNSAPDKSGLPSDRFSAERTGGSVSTLTIQRTQQEDSAVYLCASSAQGNGETQYFGPGTRLLVL.

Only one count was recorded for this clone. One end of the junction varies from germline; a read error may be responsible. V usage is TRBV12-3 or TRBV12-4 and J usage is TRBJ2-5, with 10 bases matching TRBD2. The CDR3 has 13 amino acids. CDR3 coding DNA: TGTGCCAGCAGTCCTGGGCTAGCGGGGGCCCAATACTTC. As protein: CASSPGLAGAQYF.

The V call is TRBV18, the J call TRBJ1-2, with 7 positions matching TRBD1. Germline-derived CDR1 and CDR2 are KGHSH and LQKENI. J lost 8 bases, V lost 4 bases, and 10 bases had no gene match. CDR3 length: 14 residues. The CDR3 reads CASSQANRGEGYTF. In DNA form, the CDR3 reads TGTGCCAGCTCACAGGCCAACAGGGGCGAGGGCTACACCTTC.

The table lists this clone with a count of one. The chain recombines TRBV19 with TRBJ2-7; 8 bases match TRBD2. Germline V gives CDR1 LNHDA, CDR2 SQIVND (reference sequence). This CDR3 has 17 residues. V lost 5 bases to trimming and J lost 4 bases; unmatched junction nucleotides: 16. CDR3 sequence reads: CASSPTLGGTRGYEQYF. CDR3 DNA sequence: TGTGCCAGTAGTCCTACCCTTGGGGGGACTAGAGGGTACGAGCAGTACTTC.